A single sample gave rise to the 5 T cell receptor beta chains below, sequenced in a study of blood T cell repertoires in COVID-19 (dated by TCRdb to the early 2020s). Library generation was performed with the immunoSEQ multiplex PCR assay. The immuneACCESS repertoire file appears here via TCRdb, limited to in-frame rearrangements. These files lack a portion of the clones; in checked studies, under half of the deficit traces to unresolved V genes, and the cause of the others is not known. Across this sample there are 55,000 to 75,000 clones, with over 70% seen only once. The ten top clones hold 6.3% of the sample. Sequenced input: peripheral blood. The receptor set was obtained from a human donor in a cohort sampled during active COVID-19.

The CDR3 is CASSAGTPLVLYGYTF. The DNA of the CDR3 is TGTGCCAGCAGTGCCGGGACACCCCTAGTCCTCTATGGCTACACCTTC. The J gene is TRBJ1-2, the V gene TRBV2; D is perhaps TRBD1 (6 bases). Germline V CDR1 and CDR2: SNHLY, FYNNEI. The CDR3 spans 16 residues. The V gene lost 4 bases and the J gene lost 4 bases, with 19 bases spanning the gap.

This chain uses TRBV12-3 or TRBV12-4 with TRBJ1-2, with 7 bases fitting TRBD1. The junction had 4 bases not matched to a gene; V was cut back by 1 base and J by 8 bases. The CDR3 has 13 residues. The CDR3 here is CASSLGTGGGYTF. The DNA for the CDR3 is TGTGCCAGCAGTTTAGGGACAGGAGGAGGCTACACCTTC.

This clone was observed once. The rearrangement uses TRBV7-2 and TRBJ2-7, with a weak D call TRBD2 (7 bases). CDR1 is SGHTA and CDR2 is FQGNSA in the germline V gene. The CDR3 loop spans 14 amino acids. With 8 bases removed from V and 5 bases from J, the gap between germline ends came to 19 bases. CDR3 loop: CASDGDRGGNEQYF. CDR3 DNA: TGTGCCAGCGACGGGGACCGCGGGGGCAACGAGCAGTACTTC.

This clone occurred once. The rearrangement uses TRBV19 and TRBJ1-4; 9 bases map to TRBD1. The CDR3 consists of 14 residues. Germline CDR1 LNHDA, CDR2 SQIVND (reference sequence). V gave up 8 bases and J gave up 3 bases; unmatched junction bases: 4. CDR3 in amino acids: CASFGQGSNEKLFF. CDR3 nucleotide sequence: TGTGCCAGTTTTGGACAGGGGTCTAATGAAAAACTGTTTTTT.

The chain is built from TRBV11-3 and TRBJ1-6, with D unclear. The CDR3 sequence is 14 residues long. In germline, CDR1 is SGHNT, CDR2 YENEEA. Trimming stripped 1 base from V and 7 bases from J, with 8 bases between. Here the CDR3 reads CASSLGAENSPLHF. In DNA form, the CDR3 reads TGTGCCAGCAGCTTAGGGGCAGAAAATTCACCCCTCCACTTT.